A selection of T cell receptor beta chains follows, all from one sample in a study of breast tumors, draining lymph nodes, adjacent tissues. TCRdb ran MiXCR on the multiplex PCR reads and lists one entry per CDR3 protein. This table holds approximately 230,000 distinct CDR3 sequences, around 34% found once. The sample consisted of axillary lymph node tissue. All receptors derive from a female donor with breast cancer. Some clones in this sample may be carry-over from other donors' samples. Both conserved end residues are trimmed from each CDR3.

TRBV7-2	TRBJ2-7	ASSLVADLTYEQY
TRBV6-5	TRBJ2-5	ASTSDRARETQY
TRBV2	TRBJ1-1	ASKIGQADKAF
TRBV10-3	TRBJ1-4	AIRANEKLF
TRBV29-1	TRBJ2-7	SVALGLAGVYEQY
TRBV7-8	TRBJ1-1	ASSSDRGQGEAF
TRBV18	TRBJ1-6	ASSPSDEFTLH
TRBV5-6	TRBJ2-5	ASSGPGTREETQY
TRBV19	TRBJ2-5	ASSGSVETQY
TRBV4-3	TRBJ1-6	ASSQGQGVSSPLH
TRBV12-3/TRBV12-4	TRBJ2-7	ASSFGGDRAHEQY
TRBV12-3/TRBV12-4	TRBJ1-2	ASSSGTVSSYT
TRBV10-3	TRBJ1-4	AISQGVNEKLF
TRBV7-9	TRBJ1-4	ASSNREGEKLF
TRBV2	TRBJ2-7	ASGGGSYEQY
TRBV6-6	TRBJ2-4	ASSDGQGQAKNIQY
TRBV6-5	TRBJ1-2	ASSHGTGKYGYT
TRBV18	TRBJ2-2	ASSPPRGASGELF
TRBV12-5	TRBJ1-1	ASSSAYSYEAF
TRBV19	TRBJ2-3	ASSIAGDDTDTQY
TRBV6-6	TRBJ2-1	ASSSSSGGAYPEQF
TRBV19	TRBJ1-4	ASSMEWGASEKLF
TRBV20-1	TRBJ2-5	SARGSSNSAMQETQY
TRBV10-3	TRBJ1-5	AISESRGLDNQPQH
TRBV7-6	TRBJ1-5	ASSLVGGGNQPQH
TRBV10-3	TRBJ2-1	AISHGTEQF
TRBV11-3	TRBJ1-3	ASSLGSRQGAQGNTIY
TRBV19	TRBJ2-6	ASSMAGGANVLT
TRBV7-3	TRBJ2-7	ASSVLTGESEQY
TRBV19	TRBJ1-5	ASSGTGLGNQPQH
TRBV28	TRBJ2-1	ASSLGTSGRRGQF
TRBV7-2	TRBJ1-2	ASSPPHYNYGYT
TRBV29-1	TRBJ2-2	SVEGGSSNTGELF
TRBV7-3	TRBJ2-3	ASSLKQSTDTQY
TRBV6-1	TRBJ2-7	ASSEWDRGYEQY
TRBV7-2	TRBJ2-1	ASSSRGLPYNEQF
TRBV20-1	TRBJ2-5	SARGGIVAETQY
TRBV30	TRBJ2-3	AFSGGRGLDTQY
TRBV7-2	TRBJ2-5	ASSFLQGGETQY
TRBV6-6	TRBJ1-5	ASSPGTGGNQPQH
TRBV29-1	TRBJ2-4	SANPGRGNIQY
TRBV4-3	TRBJ1-2	ASSQDARQTYGYT
TRBV20-1	TRBJ2-5	SARDSQAVWSQY
TRBV25-1	TRBJ2-7	ASSETGQGAYGQY
TRBV12-3/TRBV12-4	TRBJ2-3	ASSLGVAFGTDTQY
TRBV7-2	TRBJ2-7	ASSLRAADEQY
TRBV2	TRBJ2-7	ASSGLWTSGIL
TRBV6-5	TRBJ2-5	ASRTGEAETQY
TRBV4-1	TRBJ2-3	ASSQEGQGGTDTQY
TRBV19	TRBJ2-1	ASSPRASLSSYNEQF